The rows below give T cell receptor beta chains drawn from one sample of a study of cytomegalovirus exposure and HLA in healthy donors. The repertoire was sequenced with immunoSEQ multiplex PCR; TCRdb's copy has only in-frame clones and lacks some. The specimen's table records around 65,000 clones. The sample consisted of PBMCs. These receptors came from a boy younger than 18 in good health and CMV-seronegative. CDR3s leave out the opening cysteine and the closing phenylalanine or tryptophan. A D gene is named only where the DNA matches it firmly.

ASSPPGQGLYEQY 13 . TRBJ2-7 TRBV18
ASSRDTEAF 9 . TRBJ1-1 TRBV10-1
ASSHTGGANGYT 12 TRBD1 TRBJ1-2 TRBV5-4
ASSPQATGSYEQY 13 . TRBJ2-7 TRBV6-1
ASGRETQY 8 . TRBJ2-5 TRBV6-5
ASSEADSYEQY 11 . TRBJ2-7 TRBV2
ASSLEGATSEQY 12 . TRBJ2-7 TRBV5-1
ASGDRGVVTGELF 13 TRBD1 TRBJ2-2 TRBV25-1
ASSQSEADLRSTDTQY 16 . TRBJ2-3 TRBV23-1
ASSLPGQQGNGYT 13 TRBD1 TRBJ1-2 TRBV28
ASSLGDRGYEQY 12 TRBD1 TRBJ2-7 TRBV5-1
SVSGLAANEQF 11 TRBD2 TRBJ2-1 TRBV29-1
GSSSKTGTHYEQF 13 TRBD1 . TRBV11-2
ASSLLALTSGLQETQY 16 TRBD2 TRBJ2-5 TRBV18
ASSLEVTGVYEQY 13 TRBD1 TRBJ2-7 TRBV7-6
ASSPPGLAGLEQY 13 TRBD2 TRBJ2-7 TRBV19
ASSKTETTEAF 11 . TRBJ1-1 TRBV6-1
ASSPARGTDTQY 12 . TRBJ2-3 TRBV18
ASSSIAGGSTGELF 14 TRBD2 TRBJ2-2 TRBV7-9
ASSLTGQRNTEAF 13 . TRBJ1-1 TRBV7-3
ASSSARSETQY 11 . TRBJ2-5 TRBV7-3
ASSPEINQPQH 11 . TRBJ1-5 TRBV5-1
ASSLVNTQETQY 12 . TRBJ2-5 TRBV5-8
ASSEARLANEQF 12 . TRBJ2-1 TRBV2
ASSSGVQPQH 10 . TRBJ1-5 TRBV28
ASSFDGNYGYT 11 . TRBJ1-2 TRBV7-9
ASSFTENYEQY 11 . TRBJ2-7 TRBV28
ASSPPDFYEQY 11 . TRBJ2-7 TRBV18
ASSGQANQPQH 11 TRBD1 TRBJ1-5 TRBV19
ASRYGGALTGELF 13 TRBD2 TRBJ2-2 TRBV27
ASSLSNNQPQH 11 . TRBJ1-5 TRBV7-2
ASSPTGEEQY 10 TRBD1 TRBJ2-7 TRBV18
ASSVGTANYGYT 12 . TRBJ1-2 TRBV9